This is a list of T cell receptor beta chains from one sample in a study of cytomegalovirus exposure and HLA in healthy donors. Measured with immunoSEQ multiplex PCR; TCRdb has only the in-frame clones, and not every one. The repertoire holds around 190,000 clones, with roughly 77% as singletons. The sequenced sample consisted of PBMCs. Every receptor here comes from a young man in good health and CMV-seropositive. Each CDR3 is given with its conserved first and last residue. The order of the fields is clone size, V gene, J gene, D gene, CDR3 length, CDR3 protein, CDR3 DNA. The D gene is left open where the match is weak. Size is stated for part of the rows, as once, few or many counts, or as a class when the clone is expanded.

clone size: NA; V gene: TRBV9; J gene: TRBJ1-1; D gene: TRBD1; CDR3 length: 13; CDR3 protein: CASSPRGQGEAFF; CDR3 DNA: TGTGCCAGCAGCCCGAGGGGGCAGGGTGAAGCTTTCTTT
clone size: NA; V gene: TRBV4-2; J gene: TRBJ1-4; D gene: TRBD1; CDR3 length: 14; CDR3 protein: CASSQEMRDRGVFF; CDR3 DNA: TGTGCCAGCAGCCAAGAGATGCGGGACAGGGGGGTGTTTTTT
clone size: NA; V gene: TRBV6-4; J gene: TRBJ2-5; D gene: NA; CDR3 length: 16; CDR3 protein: CASSDRGLYPQETQYF; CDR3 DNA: TGTGCCAGCAGTGACCGAGGCCTGTATCCCCAAGAGACCCAGTACTTC
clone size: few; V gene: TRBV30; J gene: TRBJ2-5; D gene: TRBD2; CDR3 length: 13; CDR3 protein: CAWASGGGETQYF; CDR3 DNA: TGTGCCTGGGCCAGCGGGGGGGGTGAGACCCAGTACTTC
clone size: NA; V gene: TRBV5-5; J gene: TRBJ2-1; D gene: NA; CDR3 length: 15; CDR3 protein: CASSAASGTHNEQFF; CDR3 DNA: TGTGCCAGCAGCGCCGCCTCCGGGACACACAATGAGCAGTTCTTC
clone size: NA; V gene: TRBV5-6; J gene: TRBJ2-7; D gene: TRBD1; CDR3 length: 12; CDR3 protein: CASSWQGAVSPF; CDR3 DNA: TGTGCCAGCAGCTGGCAGGGGGCGGTTTCCCCCTTC
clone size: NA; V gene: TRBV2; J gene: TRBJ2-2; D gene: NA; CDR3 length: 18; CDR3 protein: CASRPHPWGDSWTGELFF; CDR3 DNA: TGTGCCAGCAGGCCACACCCTTGGGGAGATTCTTGGACCGGGGAGCTGTTTTTT
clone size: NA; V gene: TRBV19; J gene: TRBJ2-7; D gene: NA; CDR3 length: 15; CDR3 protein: CASSVGSRSSDEQYF; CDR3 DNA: TGTGCCAGCTCCGTTGGGAGCCGATCCTCTGACGAGCAGTACTTC
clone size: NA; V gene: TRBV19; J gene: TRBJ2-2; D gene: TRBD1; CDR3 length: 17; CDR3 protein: CASSLFRDRANTGELFF; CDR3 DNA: TGTGCCAGTAGTCTGTTCCGGGACAGGGCGAACACCGGGGAGCTGTTTTTT
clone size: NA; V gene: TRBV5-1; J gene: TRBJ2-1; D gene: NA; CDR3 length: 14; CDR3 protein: CASSRGLAGDEQFF; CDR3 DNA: TGCGCCAGCAGCCGAGGGCTGGCAGGGGATGAGCAGTTCTTC
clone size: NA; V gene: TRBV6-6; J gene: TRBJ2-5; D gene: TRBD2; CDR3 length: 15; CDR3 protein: CASSRLAGGRETQYF; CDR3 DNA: TGTGCCAGCAGCCGACTAGCGGGGGGGCGGGAGACCCAGTACTTC
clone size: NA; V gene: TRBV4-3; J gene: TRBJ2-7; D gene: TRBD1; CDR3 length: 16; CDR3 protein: CASSQDRTGTRDEQYF; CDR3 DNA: TGCGCCAGCAGCCAAGATAGGACAGGGACTCGAGACGAGCAGTACTTC
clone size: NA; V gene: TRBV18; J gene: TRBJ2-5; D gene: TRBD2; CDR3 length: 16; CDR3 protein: CASSRTSGGSQETQYF; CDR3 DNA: TGTGCCAGCTCACGGACTAGCGGGGGTTCGCAAGAGACCCAGTACTTC
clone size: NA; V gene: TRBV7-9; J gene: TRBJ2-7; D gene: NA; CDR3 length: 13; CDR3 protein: CSSSSGTRYEQYF; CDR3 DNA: TGTTCCAGCAGCTCAGGGACACGCTACGAGCAGTACTTC
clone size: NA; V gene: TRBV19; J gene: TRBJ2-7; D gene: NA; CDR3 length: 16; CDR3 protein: CASSLSGGDRSYEQYF; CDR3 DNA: TGTGCCAGTAGTCTCTCTGGCGGAGACAGAAGCTACGAGCAGTACTTC
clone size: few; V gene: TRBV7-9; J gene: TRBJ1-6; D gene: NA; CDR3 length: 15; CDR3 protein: CASSPPGHNNSPLHF; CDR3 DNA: TGTGCCAGCAGCCCCCCCGGACACAACAATTCACCCCTCCACTTT
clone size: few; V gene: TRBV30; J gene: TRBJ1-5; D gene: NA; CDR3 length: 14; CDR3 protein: CAWSVTTVGQPQHF; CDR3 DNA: TGTGCCTGGAGTGTCACGACAGTCGGTCAGCCCCAGCATTTT
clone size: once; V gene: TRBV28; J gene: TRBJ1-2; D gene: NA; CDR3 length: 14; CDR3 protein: CASSLLTGTLSHTF; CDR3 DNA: TGTGCCAGCAGTTTGTTAACCGGGACATTGAGCCACACCTTC
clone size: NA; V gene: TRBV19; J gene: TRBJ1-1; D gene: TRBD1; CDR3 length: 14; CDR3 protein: CASSLTGLNTEAFF; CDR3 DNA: TGTGCCAGTAGCCTGACAGGGCTGAACACTGAAGCTTTCTTT
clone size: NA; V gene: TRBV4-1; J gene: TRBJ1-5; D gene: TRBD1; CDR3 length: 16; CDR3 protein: CASSQDPDRYYQPQHF; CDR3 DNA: TGCGCCAGCAGCCAAGATCCGGACAGGTATTATCAGCCCCAGCATTTT
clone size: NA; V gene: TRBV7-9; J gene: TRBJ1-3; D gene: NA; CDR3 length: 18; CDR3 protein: CASSLDSVGQSSGNTIYF; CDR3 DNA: TGTGCCAGCAGCTTAGATTCGGTCGGACAGAGCTCTGGAAACACCATATATTTT
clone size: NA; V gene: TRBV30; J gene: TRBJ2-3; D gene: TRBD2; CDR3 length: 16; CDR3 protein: CAWRGGLAGATDTQYF; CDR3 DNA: TGTGCCTGGAGGGGAGGTTTAGCGGGGGCCACAGATACGCAGTATTTT
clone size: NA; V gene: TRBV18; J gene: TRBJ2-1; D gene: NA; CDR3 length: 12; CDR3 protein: CASSPGTLEQFF; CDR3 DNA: TGTGCCAGCTCACCCGGGACTCTTGAGCAGTTCTTC
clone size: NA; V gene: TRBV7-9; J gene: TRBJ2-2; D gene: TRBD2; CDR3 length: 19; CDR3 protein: CSSSLSRLAGVTNTGELFF; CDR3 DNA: TGTTCCAGCAGCTTATCGAGACTAGCGGGAGTTACGAACACCGGGGAGCTGTTTTTT
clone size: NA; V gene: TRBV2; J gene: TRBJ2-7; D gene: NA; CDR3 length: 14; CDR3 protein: CASSDAGIFYEQYF; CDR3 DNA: TGTGCCAGCAGTGACGCAGGAATCTTCTACGAGCAGTACTTC
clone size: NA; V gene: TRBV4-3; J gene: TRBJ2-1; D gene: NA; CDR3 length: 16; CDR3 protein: CASSQDDSYRPDEQFF; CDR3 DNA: TGCGCCAGCAGCCAAGATGACAGTTACCGGCCCGATGAGCAGTTCTTC
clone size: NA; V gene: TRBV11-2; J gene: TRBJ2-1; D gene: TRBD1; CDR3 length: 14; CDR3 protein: CASRGQGQYNEQFF; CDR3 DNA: TGTGCCAGCAGGGGACAGGGTCAGTACAATGAGCAGTTCTTC
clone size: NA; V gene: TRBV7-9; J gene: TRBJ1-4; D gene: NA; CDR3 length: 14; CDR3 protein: CASSLWDTYEKLFF; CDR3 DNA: TGTGCCAGCAGCTTATGGGACACCTATGAAAAACTGTTTTTT
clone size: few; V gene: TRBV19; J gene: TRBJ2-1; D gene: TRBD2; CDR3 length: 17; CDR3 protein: CASSIVSGSESYNEQFF; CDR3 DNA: TGTGCCAGTAGTATCGTTAGCGGGAGCGAATCCTACAATGAGCAGTTCTTC
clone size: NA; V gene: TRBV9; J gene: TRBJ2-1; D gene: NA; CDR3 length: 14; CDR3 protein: CASSVGFSGGEQFF; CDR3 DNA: TGTGCCAGCAGCGTAGGTTTTAGCGGTGGAGAGCAGTTCTTC
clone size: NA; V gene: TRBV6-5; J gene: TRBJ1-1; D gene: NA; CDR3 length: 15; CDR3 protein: CASSQQPRGNTEAFF; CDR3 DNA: TGTGCCAGCAGTCAACAACCCCGAGGGAACACTGAAGCTTTCTTT
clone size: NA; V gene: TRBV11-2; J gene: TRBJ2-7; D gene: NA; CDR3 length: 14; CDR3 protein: CASSSYRLNDEQYF; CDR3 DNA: TGTGCCAGCAGCTCCTACAGGTTAAACGACGAGCAGTACTTC
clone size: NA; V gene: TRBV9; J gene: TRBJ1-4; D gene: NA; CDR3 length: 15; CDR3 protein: CASSAAGSPYEKLFF; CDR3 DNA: TGTGCCAGCAGCGCAGCGGGCAGCCCCTATGAAAAACTGTTTTTT
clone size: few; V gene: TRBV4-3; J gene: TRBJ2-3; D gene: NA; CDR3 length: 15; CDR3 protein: CASSQERQDTDTQYF; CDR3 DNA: TGCGCCAGCAGCCAAGAACGACAGGACACAGATACGCAGTATTTT
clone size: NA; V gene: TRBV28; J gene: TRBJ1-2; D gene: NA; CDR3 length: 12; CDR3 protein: CASSRDRRMNTF; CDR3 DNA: TGTGCCAGCAGTCGAGACCGGAGAATGAACACCTTC
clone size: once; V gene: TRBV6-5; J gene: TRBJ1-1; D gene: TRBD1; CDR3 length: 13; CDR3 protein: CASSPDRGTEAFF; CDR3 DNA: TGTGCCAGCAGCCCAGACAGGGGCACTGAAGCTTTCTTT
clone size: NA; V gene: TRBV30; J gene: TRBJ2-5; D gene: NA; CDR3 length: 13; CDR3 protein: CAWSPTRGETQYF; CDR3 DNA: TGTGCCTGGAGCCCCACACGGGGAGAGACCCAGTACTTC
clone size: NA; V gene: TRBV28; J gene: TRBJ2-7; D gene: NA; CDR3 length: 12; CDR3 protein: CASSSGLSSQYF; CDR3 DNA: TGTGCCAGCAGCTCCGGACTCAGCAGTCAGTACTTC
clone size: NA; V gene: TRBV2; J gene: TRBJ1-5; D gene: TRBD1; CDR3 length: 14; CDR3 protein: CASKNTGVGQPQHF; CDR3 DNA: TGTGCCAGCAAAAACACAGGGGTGGGCCAGCCCCAGCATTTT
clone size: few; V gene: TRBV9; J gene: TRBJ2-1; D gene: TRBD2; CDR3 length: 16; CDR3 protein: CASSTGGGSSYNEQFF; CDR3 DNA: TGTGCCAGCAGCACTGGGGGGGGGAGCTCCTACAATGAGCAGTTCTTC
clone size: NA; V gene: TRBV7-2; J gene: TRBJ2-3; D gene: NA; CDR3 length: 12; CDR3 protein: CASSSRRDTQYF; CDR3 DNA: TGTGCCAGCAGCTCGAGAAGAGATACGCAGTATTTT
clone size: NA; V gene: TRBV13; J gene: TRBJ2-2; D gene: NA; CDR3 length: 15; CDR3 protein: CASSRGTHETGELFF; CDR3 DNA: TGTGCCAGCAGCCGCGGGACTCATGAAACCGGGGAGCTGTTTTTT
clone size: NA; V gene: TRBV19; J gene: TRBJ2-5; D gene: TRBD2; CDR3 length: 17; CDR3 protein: CASSTTSGGAWGETQYF; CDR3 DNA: TGTGCCAGTAGTACGACTAGCGGGGGGGCTTGGGGAGAGACCCAGTACTTC
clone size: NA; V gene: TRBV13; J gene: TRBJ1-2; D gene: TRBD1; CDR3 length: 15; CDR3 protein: CASSLGTGGAGGYTF; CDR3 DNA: TGTGCCAGCAGCCTCGGGACAGGGGGCGCAGGGGGCTACACCTTC
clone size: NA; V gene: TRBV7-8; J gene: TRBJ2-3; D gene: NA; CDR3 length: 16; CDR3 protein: CASSLKTSSLTDTQYF; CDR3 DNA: TGTGCCAGCAGCTTAAAGACTTCGAGCCTCACAGATACGCAGTATTTT
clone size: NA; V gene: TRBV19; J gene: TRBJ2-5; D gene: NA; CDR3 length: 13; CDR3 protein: CASSRLLQETQYF; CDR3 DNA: TGTGCCAGTAGTAGACTGCTCCAAGAGACCCAGTACTTC
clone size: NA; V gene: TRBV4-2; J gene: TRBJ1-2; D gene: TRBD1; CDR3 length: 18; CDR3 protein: CASSQRGGGQGIDYGYTF; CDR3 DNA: TGTGCCAGCAGCCAACGGGGGGGTGGACAGGGGATTGACTATGGCTACACCTTC
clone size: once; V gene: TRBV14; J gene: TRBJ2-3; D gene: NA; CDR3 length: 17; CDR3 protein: CASSPVTSEAGTDTQYF; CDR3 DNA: TGTGCCAGCAGCCCCGTGACTAGTGAAGCGGGCACAGATACGCAGTATTTT
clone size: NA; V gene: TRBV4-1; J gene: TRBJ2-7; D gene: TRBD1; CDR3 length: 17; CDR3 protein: CASSQAFSQGWEYEQYF; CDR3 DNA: TGCGCCAGCAGCCAAGCATTTTCACAGGGGTGGGAATACGAGCAGTACTTC
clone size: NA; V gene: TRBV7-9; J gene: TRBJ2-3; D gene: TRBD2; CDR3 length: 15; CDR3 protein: CASTLGTSVTDTQYF; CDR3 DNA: TGTGCCAGCACCCTCGGGACTAGCGTCACAGATACGCAGTATTTT